This TCR beta chain was found in a study of T cell repertoires in ileal Crohn's disease. In the study overall: 35% were active smokers at surgery; median disease duration was 7.9 years.

Germline assignment: CDR1 SGHRS and CDR2 YFSETQ. Trimming shortened V by 5 bases and J by 5 bases, and 16 bases separated the two germline ends. The CDR3 runs to 14 residues. Here immunoSEQ multiplex PCR was the method, and the copy in TCRdb shows in-frame clones only, minus some. The sample has roughly 7,000 clones, roughly 84% seen once. In this sample, this clone turned up once. The sequence was obtained from an adult with Crohn's disease. V gene TRBV5-1 combines with J gene TRBJ1-2; D not resolved. Specimen: ileal tissue. The DNA for the CDR3 is TGCGCCAGCAGTGGAGGTTATTCCGTTTATGGCTACACCTTC. This encodes CASSGGYSVYGYTF.